One sample yielded the 27 T cell receptor beta chains listed below, sequenced in a study of resident and recirculating memory T cells in vitiligo. Sequenced by immunoSEQ multiplex PCR; TCRdb stores in-frame clones only, minus some. The sample comprises roughly 80,000 clones, approximately 90% of which are singletons, and 4% to 5.5% rests with the top ten. The sequenced sample consisted of blood. The receptors here all came from a male donor with vitiligo.

The rearrangement joins TRBV5-5 to TRBJ2-3; 10 nucleotides agree with TRBD2. The CDR3 spans 16 residues. Trimming removed 4 bases from V and 0 bases from J; junction bases left unmatched: 5. Germline lookup yields CDR1 SGHKS and CDR2 YYEKEE (reference sequence). In DNA form, the CDR3 reads TGTGCCAGCAGCGCTGGACTAGCGGACAGCACAGATACGCAGTATTTT. The encoded protein is CASSAGLADSTDTQYF.

The V gene is TRBV6-5, the J gene TRBJ2-5; D call uncertain. The CDR3 has 12 residues. Germline V gene data show CDR1 as MNHEY and CDR2 as SVGAGI. The V end lost 6 bases, the J end lost 5 bases, and 10 bases lay between the germline ends. As DNA, the CDR3 is TGTGCCAGCAGGACCGGGTACGAGACCCAGTACTTC. This encodes CASRTGYETQYF.

The chain has TRBV7-2 and TRBJ2-3, with 9 bases matching TRBD2. The junction had 14 bases not matched to a gene; V was cut back by 4 bases and J by 9 bases. The CDR3 is made up of 16 amino acids. Per germline, CDR1 SGHTA and CDR2 FQGNSA. In nucleotides, the CDR3 is TGTGCCAGCAGCTCCCTCGTGGGGCGGGAGGGAAGAACGCAGTATTTT. This translates into CASSSLVGREGRTQYF.

This clone was seen more than once but under ten times. The limits of the CDR3 on the DNA are not certain, so only TCRdb's listed CDR3 is given. This CDR3 is CASSSSSHRTDEQYF. The chain combines TRBV28 with TRBJ2-7; the listed D gene, TRBD1, was not tested against the DNA. Germline V gene lookup returns CDR1 MDHEN and CDR2 SYDVKM. The CDR3 has 15 residues if both end residues are counted.

V is TRBV5-1 and J is TRBJ2-3; a weak D match, TRBD2 (5 bases). The germline V and J ends were trimmed by 4 bases and 0 bases, with 12 bases remaining between them. CDR3 length: 15 residues. In germline, CDR1 is SGHRS, CDR2 YFSETQ. CDR3 DNA sequence: TGCGCCAGCAGCCCATTAGCGACTAGCACAGATACGCAGTATTTT. This sequence encodes CASSPLATSTDTQYF.

CDR3 sequence (DNA): TGCGCCAGCAGCCCAGAGATTAGCGGAAGCTCCTACGAGCAGTACTTC. This encodes CASSPEISGSSYEQYF. This chain joins TRBV4-1 and TRBJ2-7; a weak D match, TRBD2 (6 bases). Trimming took 4 bases from V and 0 from J, leaving 16 bases between them. CDR1 is MGHRA and CDR2 is YSYEKL in the germline V gene. The CDR3 is made up of 16 amino acids.

This rearrangement joins TRBV5-1 to TRBJ2-4; 9 positions match TRBD2. This CDR3 is built from 17 residues. The V segment lost 4 bases and the J segment 0 bases; nucleotides outside the gene matches: 8. Looked up from germline, CDR1 is SGHRS and CDR2 is YFSETQ. CDR3 sequence (DNA): TGCGCCAGCAGCACCATGACTAGCGGAGAAGCCAAAAACATTCAGTACTTC. The encoded protein is CASSTMTSGEAKNIQYF.

The chain employs TRBV10-1 and TRBJ2-3; TRBD2 aligns across 7 bases. The CDR3 consists of 15 residues. CDR1 WNHNN and CDR2 SYGVQD come from the germline V gene (reference sequence). V trimming: 3 bases; J trimming: 9 bases; junction bases outside the gene matches: 12. CDR3 DNA sequence: TGCGCCAGCAGTGAAGCCGCTAGCGGCCCGGGGACGCAGTATTTT. Residues: CASSEAASGPGTQYF.

The chain recombines TRBV4-1 with TRBJ2-3, with a possible D match to TRBD2 (5 bases). The length of the CDR3 is 15 residues. Germline V gene lookup returns CDR1 MGHRA and CDR2 YSYEKL. V was shortened by 1 base and J by 8 bases, with 16 bases between the two germline ends. The CDR3, as DNA: TGCGCCAGCAGCCAAGTTGGAGAACCCGGAGGTACGCAGTATTTT. It specifies CASSQVGEPGGTQYF.

The genes are TRBV11-3 and TRBJ2-3, with D maybe TRBD1 (5 bases). CDR3 length equals 18 residues. The V end was cut by 3 bases, the J end by 5 bases, with 24 bases between. The germline gives CDR1 SGHNT, CDR2 YENEEA. CDR3 coding DNA: TGTGCCAGCAGCTTGGGGATCAAAGGGGCTAGGGTAGGAGATACGCAGTATTTT. Translating gives CASSLGIKGARVGDTQYF.

This chain connects TRBV7-9 to TRBJ2-2; no firm D call. Germline V CDR1 and CDR2: SEHNR, FQNEAQ (reference sequence). The CDR3 covers 12 residues. Trimming stripped 10 bases from V and 0 bases from J, with 6 bases between. CDR3 in DNA: TGTGCCAATCGCGCGAACACCGGGGAGCTGTTTTTT. This translates into CANRANTGELFF.

V and J are TRBV19 and TRBJ2-5; maybe TRBD2 (5 bases). V gave up 8 bases and J gave up 1 base, with 11 bases separating them. The CDR3 consists of 13 residues. The V gene's germline CDR1 is LNHDA and CDR2 SQIVND (reference sequence). This CDR3 is CASGWAGQETQYF. The DNA for the CDR3 is TGTGCCAGTGGGTGGGCGGGCCAAGAGACCCAGTACTTC.

This chain links TRBV4-2 with TRBJ2-2; TRBD1 matches at 10 bases. Germline trimming cut 4 bases from V and 5 bases from J; bases unmatched to any gene: 7. The germline V gene encodes CDR1 LGHNA and CDR2 YNFKEQ. CDR3 size: 16 residues. CDR3 sequence reads: CASSRGDRGGTGELFF. Written as DNA, the CDR3 is TGTGCCAGCAGCCGAGGGGACAGGGGAGGAACCGGGGAGCTGTTTTTT.

The chain recombines TRBV11-3 with TRBJ2-3; D might be TRBD1 (6 bases). Germline V gene sequence: CDR1 SGHNT, CDR2 YENEEA. CDR3 length: 15 amino acids. With 5 bases removed from V and 5 bases from J, the gap between germline ends came to 17 bases. The CDR3 coding sequence is TGTGCCAGCAGCGCACAGGGTAGGGTGTTAGATACGCAGTATTTT. Encoded protein: CASSAQGRVLDTQYF.

The chain carries TRBV6-4 and TRBJ1-6; 12 nucleotides align to TRBD1. The trim removed 5 bases at V and 10 bases at J, leaving 6 bases unmatched. Germline CDR1 and CDR2: MRHNA and SNTAGT. This CDR3 has 15 amino acids. CDR3 nucleotides: TGTGCCAGCAGTACGGGACAGGGGGCAAGGTCACCCCTCCACTTT. Translation gives CASSTGQGARSPLHF.

This chain uses TRBV19 with TRBJ2-3; 7 nucleotides align to TRBD2. The CDR3 length is 18 residues. Germline values: CDR1 LNHDA, CDR2 SQIVND (reference sequence). With V trimmed by 2 bases and J by 1 base, 12 bases remained unmatched. The CDR3 nucleotides read TGTGCCAGTAGTATATCCCCTTCAAGCGGGGACCGCACAGATACGCAGTATTTT. This sequence encodes CASSISPSSGDRTDTQYF.

The chain combines TRBV7-2 with TRBJ2-1, with 7 bases that match TRBD2. CDR1 is SGHTA and CDR2 is FQGNSA in the germline V gene. The CDR3 runs 17 residues. V lost 6 bases to trimming and J lost 7 bases; unmatched junction nucleotides: 18. The DNA for the CDR3 is TGTGCCAGCAGACCGCCTAGGCGGGGAGGGCCTGGGAATGAGCAGTTCTTC. Translated, it gives CASRPPRRGGPGNEQFF.

The gene calls are TRBV28 and TRBJ1-1; possible D gene TRBD1, 5 bases. CDR1 is MDHEN and CDR2 is SYDVKM in the germline V gene. The CDR3 runs 14 residues. The germline V and J ends were trimmed by 2 bases and 5 bases, with 12 bases remaining between them. CDR3 protein: CASSLGVKGTEAFF. As DNA, the CDR3 is TGTGCCAGCAGTTTAGGGGTGAAGGGGACTGAAGCTTTCTTT.

V gene TRBV28 combines with J gene TRBJ2-3, with TRBD2 matching 9 bases. Germline CDR1 is MDHEN and CDR2 is SYDVKM. The junction had 5 bases not matched to a gene; V was cut back by 5 bases and J by 5 bases. The CDR3 is 14 residues long. This chain's CDR3 is CASSAGGRKDTQYF. The DNA of the CDR3 is TGTGCCAGCAGTGCGGGAGGGAGGAAAGATACGCAGTATTTT.

The chain recombines TRBV6-4 with TRBJ2-1, with D maybe TRBD2 (6 bases). CDR1 and CDR2 from the germline V gene are MRHNA and SNTAGT. The CDR3 is 16 residues long. Trimming left V 5 bases short and J 1 base short, with 15 bases between. The CDR3 coding sequence is TGTGCCAGCAGTCAGGAATTGGGACTTTCCTACAATGAGCAGTTCTTC. Translating gives CASSQELGLSYNEQFF.

The gene calls are TRBV18 and TRBJ2-5; D may be TRBD1 (6 bases). Per the germline V gene, CDR1 is KGHSH and CDR2 is LQKENI. With 4 bases removed from V and 2 bases from J, the gap between germline ends came to 8 bases. This CDR3 contains 13 residues. CDR3 in DNA: TGTGCCAGCTCACTAGGACAGCAAGAGACCCAGTACTTC. This gives the protein CASSLGQQETQYF.

This clone was seen more than once but under ten times. CDR3 coding DNA: TGTGCCAGCAGTCTAACAGGGCCAATCTATGGCTACACCTTC. It is translated as CASSLTGPIYGYTF. The chain combines TRBV6-5 with TRBJ1-2, with a weak D call TRBD1 (6 bases). Germline V gene data show CDR1 as MNHEY and CDR2 as SVGAGI. V lost 5 bases, J lost 4 bases, and 14 bases lay in between. The CDR3 is 14 residues long.

The rearrangement uses TRBV7-2 and TRBJ2-7, with TRBD2 as a possible D gene (5 bases). V shed 1 base and J shed 6 bases, with 19 bases lying between them. This CDR3 comprises 16 residues. CDR1 is SGHTA, CDR2 FQGNSA, per germline. DNA for the CDR3: TGTGCCAGCAGCTTAGGATTAGGTAGCCGGGCGGGCGAGCAGTACTTC. Translating gives CASSLGLGSRAGEQYF.

The V call is TRBV13, the J call TRBJ2-1; tentative D call: TRBD2 (5 bases). The CDR3 spans 13 residues. Trimming removed 6 bases from V and 8 bases from J, with 14 bases in between. Germline CDR1 PRHDT, CDR2 FYEKMQ (reference sequence). CDR3 region: CASSVGEVYEQFF. The CDR3 coding sequence is TGTGCCAGCAGTGTGGGAGAAGTCTATGAGCAGTTCTTC.

V and J are TRBV30 and TRBJ2-7, with TRBD1 identical over 7 bases. Germline-derived CDR1 and CDR2 are GTSNPN and SVGIG (reference sequence). V shed 4 bases and J 2 bases; nucleotides not matched to a gene: 8. This CDR3 spans 14 amino acids. CDR3 nucleotides: TGTGCCTGGACCCTTGGGACAGCGACCTACGAGCAGTACTTC. Translating it yields CAWTLGTATYEQYF.

The chain is built from TRBV7-2 and TRBJ1-2, with D perhaps TRBD1 (6 bases). The ends were cut back, 5 bases at V and 4 bases at J, with 17 bases in the middle. The CDR3 spans 15 residues. In germline, CDR1 is SGHTA, CDR2 FQGNSA. In nucleotides, the CDR3 is TGTGCCAGCAGCCCTCCTCTGACAGGCGGCTATGGCTACACCTTC. The encoded protein is CASSPPLTGGYGYTF. The full variable domain, with the rest looked up from reference TRBV7-2 and TRBJ1-2, is GAGVSQSPSNKVTEKGKDVELRCDPISGHTALYWYRQSLGQGLEFLIYFQGNSAPDKSGLPSDRFSAERTGGSVSTLTIQRTQQEDSAVYLCASSPPLTGGYGYTFGSGTRLTVV.

The rearrangement links TRBV7-2 to TRBJ2-1; 11 bases fit TRBD2. V gave up 3 bases and J gave up 1 base; unmatched junction bases: 8. The CDR3 has 18 amino acids. Germline loops: CDR1 SGHTA, CDR2 FQGNSA. Here the CDR3 DNA reads TGTGCCAGCAGCTTTCCTACTAGCGGGAGTGGGTCCTACAATGAGCAGTTCTTC. Its protein is CASSFPTSGSGSYNEQFF.